The entry below describes one TCR beta chain. No antigen is known for it. This sample is drawn from a study of Tregs in tolerant kidney transplant recipients. Overall study findings and caveats: Activated donor B cell expansion appeared to reveal the most relevant donor-specific TCRbeta repertoire.

Repertoires were generated with immunoSEQ multiplex PCR, while TCRdb's copy carries only in-frame clones and drops some. Among approximately 260,000 clones listed, roughly 80% were seen once. After removal of 3 bases from V and 4 bases from J, the junction contained 3 bases not matched to a gene. Germline V CDR1 and CDR2: SGHRS, YFSETQ. The CDR3 totals 13 residues. Sequenced input: CD4+ T cells from blood. The sequence derives from a human donor in good health. The chain couples TRBV5-1 to TRBJ1-2; 7 positions agree with TRBD1. In nucleotides, the CDR3 is TGCGCCAGCAGCTCGGGACAGACCTATGGCTACACCTTC. Its protein product is CASSSGQTYGYTF. Looking up the rest from reference TRBV5-1 and TRBJ1-2 gives the full variable domain: KAGVTQTPRYLIKTRGQQVTLSCSPISGHRSVSWYQQTPGQGLQFLFEYFSETQRNKGNFPGRFSGRQFSNSRSEMNVSTLELGDSALYLCASSSGQTYGYTFGSGTRLTVV.